What follows are 22 T cell receptor beta chains derived from one specimen sequenced in a study of CXCR3-negative and CXCR3-positive naive CD8 T cells. Study-level points and caveats: When CXCR3-positive naive cells were set against CXCR3-negative naive cells, the former had more hydrophobic TRB CDR3s.

No antigens are known for them. Via 5' RACE with UMI labels, TRB cDNA libraries were prepared. TCRdb reprocessed the 5' RACE reads; each CDR3 protein has one entry and no DNA is given. This sample's table has 60,000 to 70,000 distinct CDR3 sequences. The sample comprised naive CXCR3+ CD8+ T cells from blood. Subset of the sample: CD45RO-CCR7+CD27+CD95- naive CD8+ T cells expressing CXCR3 (TNR3+). All receptors come from a human donor in good health. Some clones in this sample may be carry-over from other donors' samples.

This chain links TRBV12-3 or TRBV12-4 with TRBJ2-7; checking the TCRdb D call of TRBD1 is not possible without DNA. This CDR3 spans 14 amino acids. The CDR3 reads CASSHGGVSYEQYF.

The rearrangement joins TRBV7-9 to TRBJ2-7. CDR3 length equals 14 residues. Germline CDR1 is SEHNR and CDR2 is FQNEAQ (reference sequence). The CDR3 is CASSLVRNPYEQYF. The whole variable domain, filled in from reference TRBV7-9 and TRBJ2-7, reads DTGVSQNPRHKITKRGQNVTFRCDPISEHNRLYWYRQTLGQGPEFLTYFQNEAQLEKSRLLSDRFSAERPKGSFSTLEIQRTEQGDSAMYLCASSLVRNPYEQYFGPGTRLTVT.

The chain has TRBV7-9 and TRBJ1-3; the TCRdb call, TRBD1, lacks DNA for checking. The CDR3 is 15 amino acids. Germline loops: CDR1 SEHNR, CDR2 FQNEAQ (reference sequence). CDR3 amino acids: CASSPGQASGNTIYF.

The chain joins TRBV20-1 to TRBJ2-2; the D call from TCRdb, TRBD1, cannot be confirmed without DNA. The CDR3 is made up of 15 amino acids. Per germline, CDR1 DFQATT and CDR2 SNEGSKA (reference sequence). The CDR3 is CSARRQGPNTGELFF.

The genes are TRBV5-1 and TRBJ2-7; TCRdb's D call, TRBD2, is unchecked because there is no DNA. The CDR3 consists of 14 residues. Germline V gene data show CDR1 as SGHRS and CDR2 as YFSETQ. The CDR3: CASSPAADFYEQYF. The entire variable domain, with the rest obtained from reference TRBV5-1 and TRBJ2-7, is as follows: KAGVTQTPRYLIKTRGQQVTLSCSPISGHRSVSWYQQTPGQGLQFLFEYFSETQRNKGNFPGRFSGRQFSNSRSEMNVSTLELGDSALYLCASSPAADFYEQYFGPGTRLTVT.

The CDR3: CASSLAQTMNTEAFF. The chain recombines TRBV7-6 with TRBJ1-1. In germline, CDR1 is SGHVS, CDR2 FNYEAQ. The CDR3 sequence is 15 residues long.

This sequence joins TRBV28 and TRBJ2-1; absent DNA, TCRdb's TRBD1 call cannot be checked. Germline-derived CDR1 and CDR2 are MDHEN and SYDVKM. The CDR3 spans 16 residues. The CDR3 protein is CASSPIQGWDYNEQFF.

This chain links TRBV7-2 with TRBJ1-1; TCRdb's assignment of TRBD1 cannot be checked, as there is no DNA. CDR3 length: 14 residues. CDR1 and CDR2 from the germline V gene are SGHTA and FQGNSA. The CDR3 here is CASSFEGPPLEAFF.

The chain is built from TRBV5-1 and TRBJ1-5; TCRdb calls TRBD1, which cannot be checked without DNA. CDR1 and CDR2 from the germline V gene are SGHRS and YFSETQ. CDR3 length: 15 residues. The CDR3 sequence: CASSLGGQTNQPQHF.

The rearrangement uses TRBV12-3 or TRBV12-4 and TRBJ2-7. CDR3 length: 13 amino acids. The CDR3 region is CASSFLGSYEQYF.

The genes are TRBV19 and TRBJ1-1; lacking DNA, the TRBD1 call made by TCRdb goes unchecked. This CDR3 has 12 amino acids. Germline V gene data show CDR1 as LNHDA and CDR2 as SQIVND (reference sequence). CDR3 residues: CAISLGPTEAFF.

The genes are TRBV7-2 and TRBJ2-3; there is no DNA to check the TCRdb D call of TRBD2. Germline loops: CDR1 SGHTA, CDR2 FQGNSA. This CDR3 is 13 amino acids long. CDR3 loop: CASSHGTWDTQYF.

The V call is TRBV20-1, the J call TRBJ2-4. The CDR3 spans 15 residues. The germline gives CDR1 DFQATT, CDR2 SNEGSKA (reference sequence). The CDR3 is CSARDRETIKNIQYF.

CDR3 protein: CASSPPETFYEQYF. The V and J genes are TRBV12-3 or TRBV12-4 and TRBJ2-7; checking the TCRdb D call of TRBD1 is not possible without DNA. This CDR3 comprises 14 residues.

The chain's CDR3 is CASSLSEGGFTEAFF. The gene calls are TRBV7-2 and TRBJ1-1. Per germline, CDR1 SGHTA and CDR2 FQGNSA. There are 15 residues in the CDR3.

The chain uses TRBV6-4 and TRBJ2-7. This CDR3 has 15 residues. The germline V gene encodes CDR1 MRHNA and CDR2 SNTAGT. The chain's CDR3 is CASSESNHWSYEQYF.

V is TRBV7-6 and J is TRBJ2-2; the D call from TCRdb, TRBD2, cannot be confirmed without DNA. CDR1 and CDR2 from the germline V gene are SGHVS and FNYEAQ. The CDR3 contains 16 residues. CDR3 sequence reads: CASSDPSGGGTGELFF.

The chain couples TRBV15 to TRBJ2-7; TCRdb reports TRBD1, a call that lacks DNA to check it against. The length of the CDR3 is 16 residues. Germline V gives CDR1 LNHNV, CDR2 YYDKDF (reference sequence). The CDR3 reads CATSNPGLANSYEQYF.

This sequence joins TRBV13 and TRBJ2-7; no DNA is available, so the TRBD1 call from TCRdb remains unchecked. Germline-derived CDR1 and CDR2 are PRHDT and FYEKMQ (reference sequence). The CDR3 runs 18 residues. The CDR3: CASSSRLVSGAASYEQYF.

The chain uses TRBV18 and TRBJ2-3; absent DNA, TCRdb's TRBD1 call cannot be checked. Germline assignment: CDR1 KGHSH and CDR2 LQKENI. The CDR3 length is 15 residues. The CDR3 here is CASSPGTESTDTQYF.

J is TRBJ2-3 and V is TRBV19; TCRdb gives TRBD1 as the D gene, but with no DNA this cannot be confirmed. This CDR3 is built from 17 residues. Germline-derived CDR1 and CDR2 are LNHDA and SQIVND (reference sequence). The CDR3 sequence: CASSIATRGAWRDTQYF. The whole variable domain, remainder taken from reference TRBV19 and TRBJ2-3, is DGGITQSPKYLFRKEGQNVTLSCEQNLNHDAMYWYRQDPGQGLRLIYYSQIVNDFQKGDIAEGYSVSREKKESFPLTVTSAQKNPTAFYLCASSIATRGAWRDTQYFGPGTRLTVL.

This chain connects TRBV29-1 to TRBJ2-3; TCRdb's D call of TRBD1 is untestable without DNA. Germline CDR1 reads SQVTM; CDR2 reads ANQGSEA. The CDR3 sequence is 15 residues long. CDR3 in amino acids: CSVEDPGGFTDTQYF.